This T cell receptor (beta chain) is from a study of T cells in Graves' hyperthyroidism and ophthalmopathy (dated by TCRdb to about 2019). As for the study more broadly: Peripheral blood samples were taken at initial diagnosis, before any treatment was given. To identify TCR V-J signatures that set the groups apart, the researchers used a discovery cohort of 100 patients, made up of 40 to 45 with Graves' ophthalmopathy and approximately 57 with stable Graves' hyperthyroidism. The 100 discovery patients were divided at random into training and test sets in a 7:3 ratio. In roughly six Graves' hyperthyroidism patients, the study also compared T-cell repertoires from thyroid tissue with T-cell repertoires from blood. Prospective prediction of ophthalmopathy was tested in an independent validation cohort of some 20 hyperthyroidism patients and some 17 patients who later progressed to ophthalmopathy. After sampling, hyperthyroidism patients received methimazole starting at 30 mg daily, and ophthalmopathy patients received high-dose intravenous methylprednisolone. According to the paper, TCR Vbeta CDR3 sequencing was carried out on about 140 peripheral blood samples, which came from fewer than 50 ophthalmopathy, around 74 hyperthyroidism and 17 progressor patients.

The full study reports these points: A model built on a 13 V-J signature distinguished ophthalmopathy from stable hyperthyroidism, reaching over 85% sensitivity and 81.08% specificity in cross-validation and 80%/75% in testing. In validation, progression to ophthalmopathy was predicted by the model with around 70% sensitivity and 72% to 85% specificity, a median of about 6 months before onset. Blood samples also contained most of the expanded thyroid clonotypes (frequency above 0.001), which suggests that blood repertoires may reflect thyroid immune responses. Sample size was not statistically predetermined, and investigators were not blinded to group allocation.

The germline ends are 14 bases apart after V is trimmed by 0 bases and J by 0 bases. From the germline V gene (reference sequence), CDR1 is DFQATT and CDR2 is SNEGSKA. The CDR3 has 16 amino acids, counting the end cysteine and phenylalanine. Only the CDR3 DNA stays, 48 bases, in frame from base 1. The TCR beta CDR3 regions were amplified from RNA transcripts. A first-round RT-PCR of the TCR CDR3 used the HTBI primer set with the Qiagen OneStep RT-PCR kit. A second multiplex PCR round built the libraries, followed by size selection and purification. Paired-end sequencing of the libraries was performed with 100 bp reads on an Illumina HiSeq2000. Processing in the source paper ran as follows. SOAPnuke was used to process the raw data, with reads discarded if the reads contained adapters or uncalled bases, had a mean Phred below 15, or lacked an exact constant-primer or identifier match. COPE v1.2.5 was used to merge the high-quality paired reads, and each unique nucleotide sequence was defined as a clonotype. MiTCR v1.1 was used to align the clonotypes against IMGT TRBV, TRBD and TRBJ reference segments. Analysis was restricted to V-J combinations with a frequency above 0.0001, which covered 98% to 99.2% of repertoires. The TCS score was defined as the ratio of F50 (clonal expansion) to E x V (chaos), calculated using BLOSUM62-based TCRdist between CDR3 peptides within each V-J. Welch's t-statistics and random forest reduced 514 V-J features to roughly 13, which were used in a naive Bayes classifier (R e1071). TCRdb itself trimmed the public reads at Q25 with fastp, ran MiXCR and retained productive beta chains. All rows with the same CDR3 protein become a single entry with the most common DNA and genes. In this record, the V and J calls reflect TCRdb's handling and not the investigators' own analysis. This sample comprises 380,000 or so distinct CDR3 sequences, about 18% of them detected only once. About 4% of the sample is held by the ten biggest clonotypes.

In this sample, this clonotype turned up many times. Which antigen it targets is not known. Nothing much larger sits one base from this clone, and base qualities are not available. Graves' hyperthyroidism was defined as stable when no progression to ophthalmopathy occurred over 18 months of follow-up. Hyperthyroidism patients were newly diagnosed, with disease duration under 2 months, and aged 18 to 65 years. Patients with uncontrolled infections, other autoimmune diseases, pregnancy or lactation were excluded. Clinical symptoms, serum thyroxine and TRAb, thyroid ultrasound, and orbital computed tomography formed the basis for the diagnoses. PBMCs were separated from 10 ml of fresh peripheral blood using Ficoll-Paque density gradient centrifugation. Trizol reagent was used to extract total RNA, and RNA quality was then checked on an Agilent 2100 Bioanalyzer.

The chain is encoded by TRBV20-1 joined to TRBJ1-1, with TRBD1 as a weak D call on 5 bases. The TCR comes from a woman aged 18-29 years with Graves' hyperthyroidism. Sequences were obtained from blood. The sequenced DNA: TGCAGTGCTAGAGAGGGACCGGGACGGATGAACACTGAAGCTTTCTTT. This encodes CSAREGPGRMNTEAFF.